The 13 T cell receptor beta chains below were found in one sample sequenced in a study of blood T cell repertoires in COVID-19. Assay: immunoSEQ multiplex PCR; the TCRdb copy retains only in-frame clones and omits some. The data show some 41,000 clones, approximately 82% seen once. The sequencing input was peripheral blood. These receptors were obtained from a woman over 75 with active or convalescent COVID-19.

This clone was seen just once. This sequence joins TRBV25-1 and TRBJ2-7; D is perhaps TRBD1 (6 bases). The CDR3 is 15 amino acids. Trimming took 4 bases from V and 3 from J, leaving 16 bases between them. The germline CDR1 and CDR2 sequences are MGHDK and SYGVNS. CDR3 sequence reads: CASSAAAGVFYEQYF. In nucleotides, the CDR3 is TGTGCCAGCAGTGCGGCAGCAGGGGTATTCTACGAGCAGTACTTC.

The genes are TRBV28 and TRBJ2-7; 7 bases agree with TRBD2. The J segment lost 4 bases and the V segment lost 7 bases, leaving 13 bases of the junction unmatched. Germline V CDR1 and CDR2: MDHEN, SYDVKM. This CDR3 contains 15 residues. Written as DNA, the CDR3 is TGTGCCAGCATATTTTCAGGGCGGGAGAGGTACGAGCAGTACTTC. It is translated as CASIFSGRERYEQYF. Together with reference TRBV28 and TRBJ2-7, the CDR3 gives the full variable domain: DVKVTQSSRYLVKRTGEKVFLECVQDMDHENMFWYRQDPGLGLRLIYFSYDVKMKEKGDIPEGYSVSREKKERFSLILESASTNQTSMYLCASIFSGRERYEQYFGPGTRLTVT.

DNA of the CDR3: TGTGCCAGCAGTTTCAAGAGGGACCAAGAGACCCAGTACTTC. It codes for CASSFKRDQETQYF. The chain links TRBV27 to TRBJ2-5, with D perhaps TRBD2 (5 bases). The CDR3 is 14 amino acids. The ends were cut back, 3 bases at V and 0 bases at J, with 8 bases in the middle. Germline V CDR1 and CDR2: MNHEY, SMNVEV (reference sequence).

The table lists this clone with a few counts. This chain uses TRBV5-8 with TRBJ1-2; TRBD1 matches at 9 bases. Germline V gene lookup returns CDR1 SGHTS and CDR2 YDEGEE. Germline trimming cut 4 bases from V and 0 bases from J; bases unmatched to any gene: 4. The CDR3 extends over 15 amino acids. The CDR3 loop reads CASSLGQGTNYGYTF. In nucleotides, the CDR3 is TGTGCCAGCAGCCTCGGACAGGGGACTAACTATGGCTACACCTTC.

The J gene is TRBJ1-3, the V gene TRBV27; no firm D call. V lost 5 bases to trimming and J lost 4 bases, with 9 bases between them. Germline loops: CDR1 MNHEY, CDR2 SMNVEV (reference sequence). The CDR3 has 13 amino acids. CDR3 protein: CASSPVPGNTIYF. The CDR3 coding sequence is TGTGCCAGCAGTCCCGTCCCGGGAAACACCATATATTTT.

The chain joins TRBV6-5 to TRBJ1-2; TRBD1 agrees at 7 bases. Germline CDR1 and CDR2: MNHEY and SVGAGI. Trimming removed 7 bases from V and 2 bases from J; junction bases left unmatched: 4. The CDR3 loop spans 13 amino acids. The CDR3 DNA is TGTGCCAGCACCCCGGGACAGAACTATGGCTACACCTTC. As protein: CASTPGQNYGYTF.

The CDR3 reads CASSKDRMGIGELFF. The DNA for the CDR3 is TGTGCCAGCAGCAAAGACAGAATGGGTATCGGGGAGCTGTTTTTT. The chain is built from TRBV7-8 and TRBJ2-2, with D possibly being TRBD1 (5 bases). Trimming pared 5 bases from V and 7 bases from J, leaving 17 bases between. The germline gives CDR1 SGHVS, CDR2 FQNEAQ. CDR3 length: 15 residues.

The chain combines TRBV6-5 with TRBJ1-5; D perhaps matches TRBD1 (5 bases). Trimming removed 6 bases at V and 9 bases at J, with 12 bases between. This CDR3 contains 12 residues. Germline loops: CDR1 MNHEY, CDR2 SVGAGI. In DNA form, the CDR3 reads TGTGCCAGCAGAAACCCAGGGCTGCCCCAGCATTTT. This codes for CASRNPGLPQHF.

In its sample, this clone was seen once. V gene TRBV25-1 combines with J gene TRBJ1-2, with 7 bases that match TRBD1. Trimming took 0 bases from V and 3 from J; bases not matched to a gene: 4. The CDR3 covers 15 residues. Germline CDR1 is MGHDK and CDR2 is SYGVNS. CDR3 DNA sequence: TGTGCCAGCAGTGAATATTACAGGGGCTACTATGGCTACACCTTC. It is translated as CASSEYYRGYYGYTF.

This sequence joins TRBV2 and TRBJ1-5; TRBD1 might be the D (6 bases). This CDR3 comprises 13 residues. Germline V gene sequence: CDR1 SNHLY, CDR2 FYNNEI. Between the trimmed V and J ends, which lost 6 bases and 4 bases, there was a span of 10 bases. The CDR3, as DNA: TGTGCCAGCAGCTCAGGGGCTAATCAGCCCCAGCATTTT. Protein sequence: CASSSGANQPQHF.

This chain uses TRBV7-2 with TRBJ1-1, with D possibly matching TRBD1 (5 bases). V was cut by 3 bases and J by 10 bases, with 21 bases left in between. The CDR3 is made up of 15 amino acids. From germline, CDR1 is SGHTA and CDR2 FQGNSA. CDR3 residues: CASSFRDQGDGGAFF. The CDR3 DNA follows: TGTGCCAGCAGCTTTCGAGACCAGGGTGATGGTGGAGCTTTCTTT.

The chain joins TRBV4-1 to TRBJ1-1; D is undetermined. This CDR3 is built from 14 residues. Trimming pared 0 bases from V and 5 bases from J, leaving 10 bases between. CDR1 is MGHRA and CDR2 is YSYEKL in the germline V gene. CDR3 DNA sequence: TGCGCCAGCAGCCAAGACCCCGGTTGGACTGAAGCTTTCTTT. It specifies CASSQDPGWTEAFF.

The J gene is TRBJ2-3, the V gene TRBV7-2; maybe TRBD2 (5 bases). This CDR3 region has 14 residues. Trimming took off 1 base at V and 2 bases at J, with 7 bases between the two ends. CDR1 is SGHTA, CDR2 FQGNSA, per germline. The CDR3 protein is CASSLVGLTDTQYF. The CDR3 DNA is TGTGCCAGCAGCTTAGTCGGACTCACAGATACGCAGTATTTT.